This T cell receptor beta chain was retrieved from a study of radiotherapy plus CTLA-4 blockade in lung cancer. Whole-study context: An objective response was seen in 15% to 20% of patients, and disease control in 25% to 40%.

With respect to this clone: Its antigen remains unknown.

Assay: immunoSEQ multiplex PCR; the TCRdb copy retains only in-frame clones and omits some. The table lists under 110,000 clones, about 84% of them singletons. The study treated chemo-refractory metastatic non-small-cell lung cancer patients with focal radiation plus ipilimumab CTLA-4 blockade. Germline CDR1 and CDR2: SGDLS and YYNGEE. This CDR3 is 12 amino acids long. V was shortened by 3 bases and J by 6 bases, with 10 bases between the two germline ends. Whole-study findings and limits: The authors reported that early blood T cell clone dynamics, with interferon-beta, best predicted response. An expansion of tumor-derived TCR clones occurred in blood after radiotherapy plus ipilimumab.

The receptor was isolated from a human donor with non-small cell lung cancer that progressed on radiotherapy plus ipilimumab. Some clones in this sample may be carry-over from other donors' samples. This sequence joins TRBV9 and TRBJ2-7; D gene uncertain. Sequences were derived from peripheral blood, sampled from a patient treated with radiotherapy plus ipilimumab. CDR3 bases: TGTGCCAGCAGCGGTTACGGCTCCGAGCAGTACTTC. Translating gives CASSGYGSEQYF.